This is a list of T cell receptor beta chains from one sample in a study of T cells after yellow fever vaccination. TCRdb ran MiXCR on the 5' RACE reads and lists one entry per CDR3 protein. The table lists 250,000 to 350,000 distinct CDR3 sequences, 3.5% to 4.5% of them singletons. This specimen was PBMCs, taken 15 days after the yellow fever booster vaccination. These receptors were obtained from a man aged 18 to 35 who received the YFV17D yellow fever vaccine. Each CDR3 is given without its conserved first and last residue. The D gene is left open where the match is weak.

ASSQDWRGNQPQH,TRBV4-2,.,TRBJ1-5
ASSPVGESYGYT,TRBV3-1,.,TRBJ1-2
ASSDQGGRTEAF,TRBV27,.,TRBJ1-1
ASSLNRGLSSYNEQF,TRBV6-5,TRBD1,TRBJ2-1
ASSGGGPQYQETQY,TRBV7-9,TRBD2,TRBJ2-5
ASSLGVNLAGGRS,TRBV7-2,TRBD2,TRBJ2-1
ASSLGQGSEAF,TRBV5-1,TRBD1,TRBJ1-1
ASSQDPTENEKLF,TRBV4-2,.,TRBJ1-4
ASSSGQANEQF,TRBV7-6,TRBD1,TRBJ2-1
ASSWHLTEAF,TRBV5-4,.,TRBJ1-1
ASSEYSQETQY,TRBV10-2,.,TRBJ2-5
ASGKGTTNEKLF,TRBV6-6,.,TRBJ1-4
ASSSQGNTIY,TRBV7-9,.,TRBJ1-3
ASSFVLGAVEQY,TRBV5-5,.,TRBJ2-7
ASRPGQGQETQY,TRBV5-1,TRBD1,TRBJ2-5
ASSFAGGYEQY,TRBV12-3/TRBV12-4,TRBD1,TRBJ2-7
ASSLASGGDNEQF,TRBV12-3/TRBV12-4,TRBD2,TRBJ2-1
ASSPRTGVYTGELF,TRBV12-3/TRBV12-4,TRBD1,TRBJ2-2
SADTGPPEQF,TRBV20-1,.,TRBJ2-1
SALQGDGNQPQH,TRBV29-1,.,TRBJ1-5
ASRIDSSATEAF,TRBV12-3/TRBV12-4,.,TRBJ1-1
ASSYSNAPQH,TRBV6-2/TRBV6-3,.,TRBJ1-5
ASSFTAPMLGTEAF,TRBV7-2,.,TRBJ1-1
ASTPSGGGIGETQY,TRBV5-1,TRBD2,TRBJ2-5
SARPFRAYQETQY,TRBV20-1,.,TRBJ2-5
ASSSVTGELF,TRBV7-2,.,TRBJ2-2
ATSRDRRGRTDTQY,TRBV15,.,TRBJ2-3
ASSLAGTGGNTEAF,TRBV7-3,TRBD1,TRBJ1-1
ATSDTGQALDQPQH,TRBV24-1,TRBD1,TRBJ1-5
AWSVGAVLGNTEAF,TRBV30,.,TRBJ1-1
ASSSGTGFYGYT,TRBV12-3/TRBV12-4,TRBD1,TRBJ1-2
ASSQDRWTGGVYSNQPQH,TRBV4-3,TRBD1,TRBJ1-5
ASSLSLAGGANEQF,TRBV5-1,TRBD2,TRBJ2-1
AYGAPNTEAF,TRBV7-9,.,TRBJ1-1
ASSLTGADSPLH,TRBV5-4,TRBD1,TRBJ1-6
ASSLGTGIYNEQF,TRBV5-1,TRBD1,TRBJ2-1
ASSQGTAGAGKETQY,TRBV4-2,.,TRBJ2-5
SASNVPGQGLGNTEAF,TRBV20-1,TRBD1,TRBJ1-1
ASSQEGTWTGHGETQY,TRBV4-1,TRBD1,TRBJ2-5
ASSQDPASGYT,TRBV4-3,.,TRBJ1-2
ASSVLPAGVYEQY,TRBV4-3,.,TRBJ2-7
ASSPIDRRTEAF,TRBV9,.,TRBJ1-1
SASPIRQRNTEAF,TRBV20-1,.,TRBJ1-1